The T cell receptor (beta chain) described here comes from a study of CD8+ T cells in alopecia areata. Study-level background: Treated individuals took tofacitinib by mouth, 5 to 10 mg twice daily. Whole-study findings and limits: Many expanded lesional clones persisted in scalp and blood during tofacitinib.

The CDR3 contains 14 residues. The V end was cut by 4 bases, the J end by 5 bases, with 14 bases between. CDR1 LNHDA and CDR2 SQIVND come from the germline V gene (reference sequence). Noted treatment: oral pan-JAK inhibitor, 5-10 mg twice daily. RNA was extracted and reverse transcribed into cDNA as the sequencing template. Here immunoSEQ multiplex PCR was the method, and the copy in TCRdb shows in-frame clones only, minus some. The sample has 170,000 or so clones; around 50% are singletons. Turning to this clone: The antigen remains unidentified.

The TCR comes from a human donor with alopecia areata. Sequencing used CD8+ T cells sorted from blood, obtained at week 24, from a patient treated with tofacitinib. The chain recombines TRBV19 with TRBJ1-1; D perhaps matches TRBD1 (6 bases). CDR3 in DNA: TGTGCCAGTAGTAATGTTACAGGGTGGACTGAAGCTTTCTTT. It yields the protein CASSNVTGWTEAFF.